Described below is a single T cell receptor beta chain sequence and its context. Its antigen is unidentified. The data were obtained in a study of graft-versus-host responses after intestinal transplantation. Study overall: Grafts were multivisceral, liver-intestinal, or isolated intestinal. Recipients were all induced with anti-thymocyte globulin, then given tacrolimus and steroids for approximately 3 years. Overall study findings and caveats: The study associated peak circulating GvH clone levels with early post-transplant HvG declines. GvH clones were found in recipient marrow; some appeared first in ileum or blood.

Clones were sequenced by immunoSEQ multiplex PCR, and TCRdb holds only the in-frame ones, with some missing. The sample has 100,000 or so clones, 85% to 95% seen once; the top ten hold around 1.2%. V gave up 6 bases and J gave up 6 bases, with 14 bases separating them. The CDR3 runs to 14 residues. CDR1 is MNHEY and CDR2 is SMNVEV in the germline V gene (reference sequence). This sequence joins TRBV27 and TRBJ2-2, with D perhaps matching TRBD2 (5 bases). Material: unstimulated CD8+ T cells sorted from spleen or lymph node cells, obtained before transplant. This clonotype originated in a human donor who was the organ donor for an intestinal transplant. The CDR3 here is CASRLGVTAGELFF. CDR3 bases: TGTGCCAGCAGACTAGGTGTAACCGCCGGGGAGCTGTTTTTT.